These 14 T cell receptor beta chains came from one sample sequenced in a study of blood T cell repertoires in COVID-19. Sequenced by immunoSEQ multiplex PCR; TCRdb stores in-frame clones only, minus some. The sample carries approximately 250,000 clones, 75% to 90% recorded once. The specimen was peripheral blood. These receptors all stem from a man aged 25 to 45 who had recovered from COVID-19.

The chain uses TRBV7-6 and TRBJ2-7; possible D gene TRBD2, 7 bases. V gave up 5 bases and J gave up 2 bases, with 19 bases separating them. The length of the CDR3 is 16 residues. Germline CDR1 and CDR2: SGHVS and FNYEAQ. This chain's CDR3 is CASSREVGGRPYEQYF. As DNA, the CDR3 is TGTGCCAGCAGCCGTGAGGTGGGGGGGCGCCCCTACGAGCAGTACTTC. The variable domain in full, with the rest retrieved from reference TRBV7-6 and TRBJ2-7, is GAGVSQSPRYKVTKRGQDVALRCDPISGHVSLYWYRQALGQGPEFLTYFNYEAQQDKSGLPNDRFSAERPEGSISTLTIQRTEQRDSAMYRCASSREVGGRPYEQYFGPGTRLTVT.

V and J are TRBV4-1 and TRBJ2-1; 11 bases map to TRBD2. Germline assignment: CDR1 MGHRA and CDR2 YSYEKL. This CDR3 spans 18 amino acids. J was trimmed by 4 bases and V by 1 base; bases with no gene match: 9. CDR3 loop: CASSQAPSGGPLYNEQFF. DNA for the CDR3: TGCGCCAGCAGCCAAGCTCCTAGCGGGGGGCCCCTATACAATGAGCAGTTCTTC.

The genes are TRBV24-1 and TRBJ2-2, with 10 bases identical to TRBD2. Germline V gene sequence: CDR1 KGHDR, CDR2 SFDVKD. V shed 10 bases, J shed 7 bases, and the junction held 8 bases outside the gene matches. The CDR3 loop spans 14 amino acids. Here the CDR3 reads CATTASGGDGELFF. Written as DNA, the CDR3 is TGTGCCACGACGGCTAGCGGGGGTGACGGGGAGCTGTTTTTT.

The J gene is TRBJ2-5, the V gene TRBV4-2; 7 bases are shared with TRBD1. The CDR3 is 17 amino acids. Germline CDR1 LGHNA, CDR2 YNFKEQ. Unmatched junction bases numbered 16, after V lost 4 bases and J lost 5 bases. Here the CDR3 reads CASSREGLGQVRETQYF. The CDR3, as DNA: TGTGCCAGCAGCCGCGAGGGCCTCGGACAGGTTCGGGAGACCCAGTACTTC.

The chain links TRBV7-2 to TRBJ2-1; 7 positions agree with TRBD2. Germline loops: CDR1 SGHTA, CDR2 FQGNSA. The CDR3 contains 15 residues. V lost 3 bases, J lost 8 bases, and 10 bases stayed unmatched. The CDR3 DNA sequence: TGTGCCAGCAGCTTGTGGGGGGGGAATTTGGATGAGCAGTTCTTC. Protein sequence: CASSLWGGNLDEQFF.

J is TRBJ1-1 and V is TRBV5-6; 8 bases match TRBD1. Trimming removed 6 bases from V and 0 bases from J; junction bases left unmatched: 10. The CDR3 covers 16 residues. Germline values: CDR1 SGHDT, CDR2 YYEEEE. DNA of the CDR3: TGTGCCAGCACCGAAGACAGGGGCCCTTTGAACACTGAAGCTTTCTTT. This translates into CASTEDRGPLNTEAFF.

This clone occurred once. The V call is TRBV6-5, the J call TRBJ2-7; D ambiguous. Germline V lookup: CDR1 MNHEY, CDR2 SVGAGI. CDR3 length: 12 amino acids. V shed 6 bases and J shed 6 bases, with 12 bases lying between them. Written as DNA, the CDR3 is TGTGCCAGCAGGAGCCTAGGAAGCGAGCAGTACTTC. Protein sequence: CASRSLGSEQYF.

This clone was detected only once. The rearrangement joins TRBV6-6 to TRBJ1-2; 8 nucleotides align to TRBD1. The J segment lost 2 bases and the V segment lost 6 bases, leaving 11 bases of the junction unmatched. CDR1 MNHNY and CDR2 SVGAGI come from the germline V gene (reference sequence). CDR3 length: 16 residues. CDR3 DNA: TGTGCCAGCAGGACCAGACAGGGGTTGGGGAACTATGGCTACACCTTC. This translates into CASRTRQGLGNYGYTF.

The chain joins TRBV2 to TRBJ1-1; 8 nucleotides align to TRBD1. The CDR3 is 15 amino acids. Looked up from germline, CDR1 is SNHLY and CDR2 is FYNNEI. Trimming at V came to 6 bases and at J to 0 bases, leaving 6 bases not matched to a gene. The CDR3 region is CASSPGTGVNTEAFF. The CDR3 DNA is TGTGCCAGCAGCCCGGGGACAGGCGTGAACACTGAAGCTTTCTTT.

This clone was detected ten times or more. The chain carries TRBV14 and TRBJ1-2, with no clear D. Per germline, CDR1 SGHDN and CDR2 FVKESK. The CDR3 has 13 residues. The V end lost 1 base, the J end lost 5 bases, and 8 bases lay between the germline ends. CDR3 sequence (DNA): TGTGCCAGCAGCCAAGTGGACTTATATGGCTACACCTTC. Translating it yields CASSQVDLYGYTF.

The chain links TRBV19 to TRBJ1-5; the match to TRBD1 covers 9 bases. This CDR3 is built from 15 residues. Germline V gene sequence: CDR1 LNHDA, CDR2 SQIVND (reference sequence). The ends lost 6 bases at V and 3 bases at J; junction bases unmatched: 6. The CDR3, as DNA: TGTGCCAGTAGCCCCCGGGACAGGGACAATCAGCCCCAGCATTTT. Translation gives CASSPRDRDNQPQHF.

CDR3 bases: TGTGCCAGCAGCGCCCAGGGGATTGGGACAGCCGCTAATTCACCCCTCCACTTT. Translation gives CASSAQGIGTAANSPLHF. The rearrangement joins TRBV3-1 (or the pseudogene TRBV3-2) to TRBJ1-6; 7 bases line up with TRBD1. Trimming at V came to 5 bases and at J to 6 bases, leaving 16 bases not matched to a gene. The germline gives CDR1 LGHDT, CDR2 YNNKEL (reference sequence). The CDR3 consists of 18 residues.

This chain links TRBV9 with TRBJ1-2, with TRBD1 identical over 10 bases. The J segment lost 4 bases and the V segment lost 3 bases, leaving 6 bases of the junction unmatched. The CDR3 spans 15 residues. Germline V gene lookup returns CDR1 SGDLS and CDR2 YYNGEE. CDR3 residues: CASSALGTGVYGYTF. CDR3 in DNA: TGTGCCAGCAGCGCTCTCGGGACAGGGGTCTATGGCTACACCTTC.

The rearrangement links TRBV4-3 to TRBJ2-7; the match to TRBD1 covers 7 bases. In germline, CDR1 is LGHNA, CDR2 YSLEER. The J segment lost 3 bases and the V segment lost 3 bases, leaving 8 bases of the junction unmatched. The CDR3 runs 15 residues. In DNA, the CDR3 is TGCGCCAGCAGCCAGAGTTCGGGACAGAACTACGAGCAGTACTTC. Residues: CASSQSSGQNYEQYF.